These T cell receptor beta chains were read from a single sample in a study of blood T cell repertoires in COVID-19. Assay used: immunoSEQ multiplex PCR; TCRdb lists only in-frame clones, some missing. The sample includes 250,000 to 400,000 clones, approximately 90% seen only once; the top ten take approximately 1.6%. Sequencing was performed on peripheral blood. The receptors derive from a woman aged 25-40 years with COVID-19, enrolled during active disease. Both conserved end residues are part of each CDR3. The D gene is left open where the match is weak. Rows give clone size only sometimes, using once, few, many, or a class for an expanded clone.

>-|TRBJ2-5|-|TRBV3-1/TRBV3-2
TGTGCCAGCAGCCAAGATCGAGGGGTTGGAGGGGAGACCCAGTACTTC
CASSQDRGVGGETQYF
>once|TRBJ1-2|-|TRBV28
TGTGCCAGCAGTTCTCGGGGATATGGCTACACCTTC
CASSSRGYGYTF
>-|TRBJ1-1|-|TRBV19
TGTGCCAGTAGTATAATCTCCGGGAACACTGAAGCTTTCTTT
CASSIISGNTEAFF
>-|TRBJ1-1|-|TRBV7-8
TGTGCCAGCAGCAAGCGCGGCGCGAACAACTGGGGGGAACAGAACACTGAAGCTTTCTTT
CASSKRGANNWGEQNTEAFF
>-|TRBJ1-4|-|TRBV2
TGTGCCAGCAGTGGGTGGGCGACAAATGAAAAACTGTTTTTT
CASSGWATNEKLFF
>-|TRBJ1-2|TRBD1|TRBV2
TGTGCCAGCCGGGACAGAGCTAACTATGGCTACACCTTC
CASRDRANYGYTF
>few|TRBJ1-4|TRBD1|TRBV2
TGTGCCAGCACCCCGGGACAGCGTCTCCCGGGGGAAAAACTGTTTTTT
CASTPGQRLPGEKLFF
>-|TRBJ2-1|TRBD1|TRBV7-6
TGTGCCAGCAGCTTAGAGAGGGGGCAGGAGCAGTTCTTC
CASSLERGQEQFF
>-|TRBJ2-5|-|TRBV19
TGTGCCAGTAGTATAGATCCTCCAGGGCTCATAGAGACCCAGTACTTC
CASSIDPPGLIETQYF
>-|TRBJ1-2|TRBD1|TRBV2
TGTGCCAGCAGCCCGACCGGGACAGGAGGCTATGGCTACACCTTC
CASSPTGTGGYGYTF
>-|TRBJ1-1|-|TRBV19
TGTGCCAGCCACCCAGGGACGGGGGTCGGTGAAGCTTTCTTT
CASHPGTGVGEAFF
>-|TRBJ2-5|-|TRBV5-1
TGCGCCAGCAGCCCCACCCCGGACAGCCGAGAGACCCAGTACTTC
CASSPTPDSRETQYF
>-|TRBJ1-4|TRBD1|TRBV5-1
TGCGCCAGCAGCAGACAGGGGGCAGCTAATGAAAAACTGTTTTTT
CASSRQGAANEKLFF
>-|TRBJ1-4|-|TRBV7-2
TGTGCCAGCAGCTGGGGGACATCCGATGCTAGACATAATGAAAAACTGTTTTTT
CASSWGTSDARHNEKLFF
>-|TRBJ2-3|TRBD2|TRBV4-1
TGCGCCAGCAGCCAATTTAGCGGGGGCACAGATACGCAGTATTTT
CASSQFSGGTDTQYF
>-|TRBJ2-5|TRBD2|TRBV28
TGTGCCAGCAGTTTAGATGGTAGCGGGGAGAATGGGGAGACCCAGTACTTC
CASSLDGSGENGETQYF
>-|TRBJ2-1|TRBD2|TRBV11-2
TGTGCCAGCAGTGCTGGACTAGCGGGGATACATTATTATGTATCCTCCTACAATGAGCAGTTCTTC
CASSAGLAGIHYYVSSYNEQFF
>-|TRBJ1-5|-|TRBV2
TGTGCCAGCAGTGTTGTCAGAAATAGCAATCAGCCCCAGCATTTT
CASSVVRNSNQPQHF
>-|TRBJ1-6|-|TRBV9
TGTGCCAGCAGCGTAGCAACAGGGTCACCCCTCCACTTT
CASSVATGSPLHF
>-|TRBJ1-2|TRBD1|TRBV5-4
TGTGCCAGCAGCTCCATGGACAGGGGGATCTATGGCTACACCTTC
CASSSMDRGIYGYTF
>-|TRBJ2-5|-|TRBV11-3
TGTGCCAGCAGCTTGTCCTCAGGGTTCGGGGAGACCCAGTACTTC
CASSLSSGFGETQYF
>-|TRBJ1-6|TRBD1|TRBV18
TGTGCCAGCTCACCGACAGGGAACTATAATTCACCCCTCCACTTT
CASSPTGNYNSPLHF
>-|TRBJ1-2|-|TRBV15
TGTGCCACCAGCCCCGGACGGGGTGCCTATGGCTACACCTTC
CATSPGRGAYGYTF
>-|TRBJ1-2|TRBD1|TRBV11-2
TGTGCCAGCAGCTTAGGCCGGGGACAGCTTATTAACTATGGCTACACCTTC
CASSLGRGQLINYGYTF
>-|TRBJ2-1|TRBD1|TRBV4-3
TGCGCCAGCAGCTCCGGACAGGGCAATGAGCAGTTCTTC
CASSSGQGNEQFF
>-|TRBJ1-1|-|TRBV6-1
TGTGCCAGCAGTGAAAGGTTTGGGAGTGAAGCTTTCTTT
CASSERFGSEAFF
>-|TRBJ2-1|-|TRBV23-1
TGCGCCAGCAGTCGGCGGCCCCCTGAGTTCTTC
CASSRRPPEFF
>-|TRBJ2-5|TRBD2|TRBV7-3
TGTGCCAGCAGCTTAATTGGGGGGGACCAAGAGACCCAGTACTTC
CASSLIGGDQETQYF
>-|TRBJ1-1|TRBD1|TRBV19
TGTGCCAGTAGCCAACCGGGACAGGGGAAGAACACTGAAGCTTTCTTT
CASSQPGQGKNTEAFF
>-|TRBJ2-3|TRBD2|TRBV7-2
TGTGCCAGCAGCTTATTCGCGGGGGGGAGGACAGATACGCAGTATTTT
CASSLFAGGRTDTQYF
>-|TRBJ1-5|-|TRBV28
TGTGCCAGCAGCCCTCCACGGGGGGAGACGCGTCAGCCCCAGCATTTT
CASSPPRGETRQPQHF
>-|TRBJ2-3|-|TRBV19
TGTGCCAGTAGTATAGATGGGCAGGGATTCACAGATACGCAGTATTTT
CASSIDGQGFTDTQYF
>-|TRBJ1-3|-|TRBV6-5
TGTGCCAGCATGCGGGGGCCTGGAAACACCATATATTTT
CASMRGPGNTIYF
>-|TRBJ1-2|-|TRBV5-4
TGTGCCAGCAGCGAAGACAGCTACTATGGCTACACCTTC
CASSEDSYYGYTF
>-|TRBJ2-7|-|TRBV27
TGTGCCAGCAGCGACCGAGGGGGAAACGAGCAGTACTTC
CASSDRGGNEQYF
>-|TRBJ2-2|-|TRBV4-3
TGCGCCAGCAGCCAAGATTCCAGAGGGGAGCTGTTTTTT
CASSQDSRGELFF
>-|TRBJ2-7|TRBD1|TRBV4-3
TGCGCCAGCAGCGTACAGGGGACCGCCGCCTACGAGCAGTACTTC
CASSVQGTAAYEQYF
>-|TRBJ1-3|-|TRBV7-9
TGTGCCAGCCGGTCGACGGAGGACACCATATATTTT
CASRSTEDTIYF
>-|TRBJ2-5|TRBD1|TRBV5-1
TGCGCCAGCTTCACCGGGACAGCGGTACAAGAGACCCAGTACTTC
CASFTGTAVQETQYF
>few|TRBJ1-4|-|TRBV4-1
TGCGCCAGCAGCCTCCAATTACGGAGCGCAACTAATGAAAAACTGTTTTTT
CASSLQLRSATNEKLFF
>-|TRBJ2-1|TRBD1|TRBV5-5
TGTGCCAGCAGCTCAATCGCGACAGGGGGCCGGAGTTGGGGCCAGTTCTTC
CASSSIATGGRSWGQFF
>once|TRBJ1-6|TRBD1|TRBV2
TGTGCCAGCAGTTTAGAACAGGGGATGAATTCACCCCTCCACTTT
CASSLEQGMNSPLHF
>-|TRBJ2-2|-|TRBV19
TGTGCCAGTCGAGGTCAAGGAGATGGGGAGCTGTTTTTT
CASRGQGDGELFF
>-|TRBJ2-1|-|TRBV7-2
TGTGCCAGCAGCCCACAGCCACAGGGTCACTCCTACAATGAGCAGTTCTTC
CASSPQPQGHSYNEQFF
>-|TRBJ2-5|-|TRBV11-2
TGTGCCAGCACGTCTAGTCTAGAGACCCAGTACTTC
CASTSSLETQYF
>-|TRBJ2-1|TRBD1|TRBV5-1
TGCGCCGGCAGCTTGGGCCGGGACAGCTACAATGAGCAGTTCTTC
CAGSLGRDSYNEQFF
>-|TRBJ2-2|-|TRBV15
TGTGCCACCAGCGGCCTTTACCAGGTCTGGTCTAGCAAAAACACCGGGGAGCTGTTTTTT
CATSGLYQVWSSKNTGELFF
>-|TRBJ1-5|-|TRBV10-2
TGCGCCAGCAGTGAGTCTGGTTCCGGTCAGCCCCAGCATTTT
CASSESGSGQPQHF
>-|TRBJ1-5|TRBD1|TRBV27
TGTGCCAGCAGCAACACCGGACAGGCCCAGCCCCAGCATTTT
CASSNTGQAQPQHF
>-|TRBJ2-2|TRBD2|TRBV5-1
TGCGCCAGCAGCTTGACCGGACTAGCGGACACCGGGGAGCTGTTTTTT
CASSLTGLADTGELFF
>-|TRBJ2-3|TRBD2|TRBV5-1
TGCGCCAGCAGCCCCCACGGGTTAGCGGGCCGCGATACGCAGTATTTT
CASSPHGLAGRDTQYF
>few|TRBJ2-1|TRBD2|TRBV5-4
TGTGCCAGCAGCTTGGGTGGTAGCGGGGACAATGAGCAGTTCTTC
CASSLGGSGDNEQFF
>once|TRBJ1-3|TRBD1|TRBV25-1
TGTGCCAGCAGTGATCCGGGACAGGGTGTTGGTGGAAACACCATATATTTT
CASSDPGQGVGGNTIYF
>-|TRBJ1-1|-|TRBV5-1
TGCGCCAGCAGCTTGTTTCAGGGGATGAACACTGAAGCTTTCTTT
CASSLFQGMNTEAFF
>-|TRBJ1-1|-|TRBV5-1
TGCGCCAGCAGCTTGGCCTCCAGGACAGTGAACACTGAAGCTTTCTTT
CASSLASRTVNTEAFF
>once|TRBJ2-1|-|TRBV7-9
TGTGCCAGCAGTAAGTCCCTAGGTGCAAATGAGCAGTTCTTC
CASSKSLGANEQFF
>-|TRBJ1-5|-|TRBV24-1
TGTGCCCCTAGGAGGTCGCAGCCCCAGCATTTT
CAPRRSQPQHF
>-|TRBJ1-1|-|TRBV5-4
TGTGCCAGCAGTCAGGATCTGAACACTGAAGCTTTCTTT
CASSQDLNTEAFF
>-|TRBJ2-5|-|TRBV7-7
TGTGCTAGCAGCTTTTCCAGGAAAGAGACCCAGTACTTC
CASSFSRKETQYF